This T cell receptor (beta chain) was sequenced during a study of T cells in Graves' hyperthyroidism and ophthalmopathy. Whole-study findings and limits: Expanded thyroid clonotypes (above 0.001) were mostly also found in blood. Patients with ophthalmopathy were separated from those with stable hyperthyroidism by a 13 V-J model. Ophthalmopathy onset followed model prediction by a median about 6.5 months.

The diagnoses drew upon clinical symptoms, serum thyroxine and TRAb, thyroid ultrasound and orbital computed tomography. The CDR3 consists of 14 residues. Germline V lookup: CDR1 MDHEN, CDR2 SYDVKM. Trimming shortened V by 5 bases and J by 7 bases, and 15 bases separated the two germline ends. This clonotype was counted at least ten times. Its antigen is still unknown. TCR beta CDR3 regions were amplified from RNA. A set of HTBI primers served as the primers for a first-round RT-PCR of the TCR CDR3. TCRdb passed the multiplex PCR reads through MiXCR, listing each CDR3 protein once. The table records some 500,000 distinct CDR3 sequences, about 15% of them present only once.

The sequencing sample was made of blood. The J gene is TRBJ2-1, the V gene TRBV28; unclear D gene. The clonotype originates from a woman aged 25 to 45 with Graves' ophthalmopathy. CDR3 region: CASSPLDSDNEQFF. Written as DNA, the CDR3 is TGTGCCAGCAGTCCCCTCGATAGTGATAATGAGCAGTTCTTC.